This T cell receptor beta chain stems from a study of radiotherapy plus CTLA-4 blockade in lung cancer. The CDR3 runs to 14 residues. The germline gives CDR1 GTSNPN, CDR2 SVGIG (reference sequence). V lost 4 bases, J lost 2 bases, and 12 bases lay in between. The protocol was immunoSEQ multiplex PCR, while the TCRdb copy is restricted to in-frame clones and leaves out a portion. The sample has about 85,000 clones; about 86% are singletons. General observations from the study: Early clone dynamics of blood T cells, plus interferon-beta, reportedly predicted response best. Blood saw expansion of tumor-derived TCR clones after radiotherapy plus ipilimumab.

As regards this clone: What it recognizes is unknown.

The chain is built from TRBV30 and TRBJ1-5, with D possibly matching TRBD1 (6 bases). The receptor was isolated from a human donor with non-small cell lung cancer who had a partial response to radiotherapy plus ipilimumab. The sequencing here drew on peripheral blood, taken from a patient treated with radiotherapy plus ipilimumab. CDR3 region: CAWTLTGGNQPQHF. CDR3 in DNA: TGTGCCTGGACCCTGACAGGAGGCAATCAGCCCCAGCATTTT.